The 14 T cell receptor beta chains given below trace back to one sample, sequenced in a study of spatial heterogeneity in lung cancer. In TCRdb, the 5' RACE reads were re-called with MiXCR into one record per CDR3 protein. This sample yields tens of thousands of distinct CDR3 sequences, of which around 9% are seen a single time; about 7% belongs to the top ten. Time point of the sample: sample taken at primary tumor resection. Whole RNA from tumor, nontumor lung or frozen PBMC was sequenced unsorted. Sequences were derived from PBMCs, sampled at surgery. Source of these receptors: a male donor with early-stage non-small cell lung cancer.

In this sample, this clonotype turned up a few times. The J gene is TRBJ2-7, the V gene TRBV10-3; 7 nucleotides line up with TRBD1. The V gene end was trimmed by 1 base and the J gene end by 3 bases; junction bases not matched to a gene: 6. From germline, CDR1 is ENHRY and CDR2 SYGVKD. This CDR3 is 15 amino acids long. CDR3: CAISEYRDRYYEQYF. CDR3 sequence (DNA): TGTGCCATCAGTGAGTACAGGGACAGATACTACGAGCAGTACTTC.

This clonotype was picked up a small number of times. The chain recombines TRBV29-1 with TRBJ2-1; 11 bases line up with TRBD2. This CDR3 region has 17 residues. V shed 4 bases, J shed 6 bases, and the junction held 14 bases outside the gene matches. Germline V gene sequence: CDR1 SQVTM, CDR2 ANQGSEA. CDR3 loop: CSVVPAMTSGISNEQFF. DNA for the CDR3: TGCAGCGTTGTCCCGGCTATGACTAGCGGGATCAGCAATGAGCAGTTCTTC.

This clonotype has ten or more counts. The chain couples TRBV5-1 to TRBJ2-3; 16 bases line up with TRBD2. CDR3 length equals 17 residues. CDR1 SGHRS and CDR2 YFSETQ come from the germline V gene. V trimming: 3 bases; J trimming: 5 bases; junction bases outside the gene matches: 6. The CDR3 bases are TGCGCCAGCAGCTCGGGACTAGCGGGAGGGCCGGAAGATACGCAGTATTTT. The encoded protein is CASSSGLAGGPEDTQYF.

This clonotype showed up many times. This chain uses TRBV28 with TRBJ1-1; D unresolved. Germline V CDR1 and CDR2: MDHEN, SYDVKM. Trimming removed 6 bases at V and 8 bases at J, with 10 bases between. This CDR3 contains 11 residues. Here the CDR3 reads CASSQTSEAFF. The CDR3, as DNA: TGTGCCAGCAGCCAAACGTCGGAAGCTTTCTTT.

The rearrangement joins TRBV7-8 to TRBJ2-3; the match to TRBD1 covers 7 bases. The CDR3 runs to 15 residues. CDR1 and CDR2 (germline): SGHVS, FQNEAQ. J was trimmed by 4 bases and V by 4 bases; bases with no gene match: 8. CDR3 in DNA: TGTGCCAGCAGCTCTATACAGGGGAGTCCAGATACGCAGTATTTT. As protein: CASSSIQGSPDTQYF.

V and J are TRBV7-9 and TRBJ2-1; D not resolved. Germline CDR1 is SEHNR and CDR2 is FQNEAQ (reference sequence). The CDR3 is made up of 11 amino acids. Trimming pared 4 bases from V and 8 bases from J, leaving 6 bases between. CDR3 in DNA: TGTGCCAGCAGCTCCGACCATGAGCAGTTCTTC. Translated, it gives CASSSDHEQFF.

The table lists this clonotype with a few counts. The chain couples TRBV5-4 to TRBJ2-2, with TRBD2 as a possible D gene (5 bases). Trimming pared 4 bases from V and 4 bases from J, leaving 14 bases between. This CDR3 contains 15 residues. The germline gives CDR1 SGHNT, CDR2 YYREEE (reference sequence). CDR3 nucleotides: TGTGCCAGCAGCGTTGGGATCGCGGGCACCGGGGAGCTGTTTTTT. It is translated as CASSVGIAGTGELFF. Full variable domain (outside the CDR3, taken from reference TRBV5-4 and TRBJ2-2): ETGVTQSPTHLIKTRGQQVTLRCSSQSGHNTVSWYQQALGQGPQFIFQYYREEENGRGNFPPRFSGLQFPNYSSELNVNALELDDSALYLCASSVGIAGTGELFFGEGSRLTVL.

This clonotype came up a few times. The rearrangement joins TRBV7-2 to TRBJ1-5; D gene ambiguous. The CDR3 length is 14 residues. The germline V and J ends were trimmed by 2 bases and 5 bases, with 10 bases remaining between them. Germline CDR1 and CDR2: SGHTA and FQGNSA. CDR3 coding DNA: TGTGCCAGCAGCTTAACCACCTCGGATCAGCCCCAGCATTTT. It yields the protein CASSLTTSDQPQHF. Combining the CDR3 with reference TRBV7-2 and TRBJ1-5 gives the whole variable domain GAGVSQSPSNKVTEKGKDVELRCDPISGHTALYWYRQSLGQGLEFLIYFQGNSAPDKSGLPSDRFSAERTGGSVSTLTIQRTQQEDSAVYLCASSLTTSDQPQHFGDGTRLSIL.

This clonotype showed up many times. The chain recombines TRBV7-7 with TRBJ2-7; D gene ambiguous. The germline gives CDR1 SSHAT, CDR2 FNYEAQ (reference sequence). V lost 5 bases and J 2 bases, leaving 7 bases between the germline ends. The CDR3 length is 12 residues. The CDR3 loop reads CASSRNTYEQYF. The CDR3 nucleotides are TGTGCCAGCAGCCGGAATACCTACGAGCAGTACTTC.

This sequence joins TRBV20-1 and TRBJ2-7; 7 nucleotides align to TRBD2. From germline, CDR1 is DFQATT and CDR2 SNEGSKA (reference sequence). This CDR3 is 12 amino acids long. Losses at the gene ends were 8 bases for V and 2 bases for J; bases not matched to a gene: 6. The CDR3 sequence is CSSSGTTYEQYF. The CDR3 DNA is TGCAGTTCCTCCGGGACTACCTACGAGCAGTACTTC.

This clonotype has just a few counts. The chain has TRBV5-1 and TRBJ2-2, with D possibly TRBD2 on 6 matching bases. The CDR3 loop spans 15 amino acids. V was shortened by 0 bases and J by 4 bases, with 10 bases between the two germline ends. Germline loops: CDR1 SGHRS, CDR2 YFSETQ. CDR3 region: CASSLVGGGTGELFF. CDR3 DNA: TGCGCCAGCAGCTTGGTCGGGGGAGGCACCGGGGAGCTGTTTTTT.

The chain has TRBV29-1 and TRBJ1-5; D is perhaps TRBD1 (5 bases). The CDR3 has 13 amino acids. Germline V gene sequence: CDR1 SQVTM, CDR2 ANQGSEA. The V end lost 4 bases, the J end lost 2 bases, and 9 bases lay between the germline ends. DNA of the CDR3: TGCAGCGTTGGGCAGGGAGGCAATCAGCCCCAGCATTTT. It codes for CSVGQGGNQPQHF.

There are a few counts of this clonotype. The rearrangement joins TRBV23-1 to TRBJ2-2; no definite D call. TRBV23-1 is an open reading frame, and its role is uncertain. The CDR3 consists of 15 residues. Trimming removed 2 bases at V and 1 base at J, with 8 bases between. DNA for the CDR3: TGCGCCAGCAGTCAAAACCCCGGGAACACCGGGGAGCTGTTTTTT. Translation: CASSQNPGNTGELFF.

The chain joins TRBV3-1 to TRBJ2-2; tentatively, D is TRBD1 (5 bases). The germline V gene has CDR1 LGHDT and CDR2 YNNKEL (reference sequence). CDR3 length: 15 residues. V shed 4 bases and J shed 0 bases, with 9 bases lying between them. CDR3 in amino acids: CASSRTGANTGELFF. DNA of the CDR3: TGTGCCAGCAGCCGAACAGGAGCGAACACCGGGGAGCTGTTTTTT.